This T cell receptor beta chain was recovered during a study of T cell responses to AZD1222 COVID-19 vaccine. Across the whole study: Investigators merged groups given second doses at roughly 4 or roughly 12 weeks. Study results and limitations: Of the AZD1222 recipients, only six were seropositive at baseline.

On this clone itself: Its target is not known.

CDR3 size: 15 residues. From germline, CDR1 is MNHEY and CDR2 SMNVEV (reference sequence). The V segment lost 5 bases and the J segment 2 bases; nucleotides outside the gene matches: 7. Sequencing used immunoSEQ multiplex PCR; TCRdb keeps in-frame clones, though not all of them. The table has some 120,000 clones, roughly 88% seen once. The source is an adult in good health. The J gene is TRBJ2-7, the V gene TRBV27, with 9 bases that match TRBD1. The specimen was peripheral blood, collected on day 0 of AZD1222 vaccination. The CDR3 protein is CASSETGGYAYEQYF. For the CDR3, the DNA is TGTGCCAGCAGTGAAACAGGGGGCTACGCCTACGAGCAGTACTTC.